The clone carrying this TCR beta chain was observed a few times. Its antigen is as yet unknown. The data stem from a study of identical twins. Unique molecular identifiers were present on the cDNA, which also gained a universal primer site by template switching. TCRdb itself ran the 5' RACE reads through MiXCR, one entry per CDR3 protein. The data contain approximately 680,000 distinct CDR3 sequences, roughly 6.6% of them singletons. General study points: Insertion counts were lower in abundant cord blood beta clonotypes, a trend that memory repertoires did not show. Models predicted less out-of-frame TCR alpha sharing in monozygotic twins than was found.

Germline V gene data show CDR1 as DFQATT and CDR2 as SNEGSKA (reference sequence). The CDR3 sequence is 16 residues long. V lost 1 base and J 8 bases, leaving 20 bases between the germline ends. This same sample was also part of a study on yellow fever vaccine responses in identical twins.

The sequencing sample was made of PBMCs. The chain combines TRBV20-1 with TRBJ2-2; D assignment may be TRBD1 or TRBD2 (5 bases each). This clonotype was sampled from a woman younger than 35 in good health. CDR3 amino acids: CSARVGSGTLGGELFF. The CDR3 DNA reads TGCAGTGCTAGAGTCGGATCCGGGACCCTCGGTGGGGAGCTGTTTTTT.